The present entry profiles one TCR beta chain with its context. This could be a read error, since a much larger clone is one nucleotide away. This CDR3 is 11 amino acids long. V lost 3 bases and J lost 4, with 2 bases in between. Germline V gene sequence: CDR1 SGHVS, CDR2 FQNEAQ. The data derive from a study of beta chain features in type 1 diabetes. The isolated RNA, all of it, was reverse transcribed, so expressed TCRB transcripts were what got sequenced. Sequencing used immunoSEQ multiplex PCR; TCRdb keeps in-frame clones, though not all of them. The top ten clones hold over 1% of a sample with about 220,000 clones, about a tenth of them seen once.

The material sequenced was central memory CD4+ T cells from blood. This clonotype originated in a man younger than 30 in good health. The chain has TRBV7-8 and TRBJ2-3; D ambiguous. The CDR3 DNA sequence: TGTGCCAGCAGCTTCGCAGATACGCAGTATTTT. Translation gives CASSFADTQYF.